The following is a T cell receptor beta chain sequence with its context. As yet, its antigen is unknown. Profiling of TCR beta VDJ combinations and CDR3 sequences used genomic DNA as template. TCRdb independently ran MiXCR on the reads; one entry per CDR3 protein. The top ten hold about an eighth of the sample, which has roughly 180,000 distinct CDR3 sequences, around 50% seen once. These data belong to a study of CD8+CD57+ T cells in acquired aplastic anemia. Study details: Across the sorted CD4+ and CD8+ cells, DNA amounts averaged about 3 ug.

CDR1 is LNHNV and CDR2 is YYDKDF in the germline V gene (reference sequence). This CDR3 has 13 residues. Trimming left V 5 bases short and J 7 bases short, with 9 bases between. Broader study findings: A set of roughly 27 CD8+ CDR3 sequences was shared between patients and controls, and these sequences appeared highly expressed in patients. Statistical testing detected no significant gap in CD8+ Simpson's diversity between patients and controls.

By flow cytometry, patients selected for sequencing had shown an expansion of CD8+CD57+ cells. Every patient presented with severe acquired aplastic anemia. The rearrangement links TRBV15 to TRBJ2-6; D unresolved. The sample comprised sorted CD4+, CD8+, or CD8+CD57+ T cells (not recorded which) from PBMCs. This clonotype was obtained from a human donor with aplastic anemia. The CDR3 sequence: CATSAPLANVLTF. DNA of the CDR3: TGTGCCACCAGCGCCCCTCTCGCCAACGTCCTGACTTTC.